The 17 T cell receptor beta chains presented below share a single source sample, sequenced in a study of blood T cells in healthy people across ages. A second PCR, run for about 6 to 12 cycles, used a sample-barcoded 5' primer plus a J-beta primer mix. TCRdb re-called the 5' RACE reads through MiXCR, storing one row per CDR3 protein. The sample consists of over 750,000 distinct CDR3 sequences, around 25% of them appearing once. The sample also formed part of further work on T cells of mothers and their children.

The specimen was blood. The receptors derive from a boy aged 10-17 years in good health.

The chain couples TRBV15 to TRBJ1-1; 8 nucleotides align to TRBD1. The germline CDR1 and CDR2 sequences are LNHNV and YYDKDF (reference sequence). The CDR3 loop spans 16 amino acids. After removal of 4 bases from V and 11 bases from J, the junction contained 18 bases not matched to a gene. The CDR3 here is CATSTFSLRDRTSAFF. Here the CDR3 DNA reads TGTGCCACCAGCACCTTTTCGCTGAGGGACAGGACCTCGGCTTTCTTT.

The rearrangement uses TRBV10-2 and TRBJ2-7; D possibly corresponds to TRBD2 (6 bases). The CDR3 covers 12 residues. V lost 4 bases, J lost 7 bases, and 11 bases lay in between. CDR1 and CDR2 (germline): WSHSY, SAAADI. For the CDR3, the DNA is TGCGCCAGCAGTGCGGGCGCGGGAGAGCAGTACTTC. Encoded protein: CASSAGAGEQYF.

There are a few counts of this clonotype. V is TRBV7-9 and J is TRBJ2-7; D not resolved. Germline V gene sequence: CDR1 SEHNR, CDR2 FQNEAQ (reference sequence). This CDR3 is 15 amino acids long. Deletions cut 5 bases from V and 6 bases from J, with 20 bases between. The CDR3 DNA is TGTGCCAGCAGCCGGGCGAGAACAGCGACGGCCGAGCAGTACTTC. It encodes CASSRARTATAEQYF.

The chain carries TRBV4-2 and TRBJ2-5; TRBD2 might be the D (6 bases). The V gene lost 3 bases and the J gene lost 11 bases, with 19 bases spanning the gap. There are 14 residues in the CDR3. The germline V gene encodes CDR1 LGHNA and CDR2 YNFKEQ. The CDR3 nucleotides are TGTGCCAGCAGCCAGCCCTTCGTATCGGGGGAGCAGTACTTC. Its protein product is CASSQPFVSGEQYF.

This clonotype was seen at least ten times. This sequence joins TRBV18 and TRBJ1-1; TRBD1 aligns across 7 bases. The V and J ends lost 8 bases and 1 base, in that order; junction bases with no gene match: 4. This CDR3 is built from 13 residues. Germline CDR1 reads KGHSH; CDR2 reads LQKENI. In nucleotides, the CDR3 is TGTGCCAGCAGCCGACAGGGGAACACTGAAGCTTTCTTT. This codes for CASSRQGNTEAFF.

In nucleotides, the CDR3 is TGCAGTGCTGAAATTCACACTGAAGCTTTCTTT. This codes for CSAEIHTEAFF. This chain connects TRBV20-1 to TRBJ1-1; D call uncertain. Germline V gene data show CDR1 as DFQATT and CDR2 as SNEGSKA (reference sequence). V shed 5 bases and J shed 3 bases, with 7 bases lying between them. The CDR3 sequence is 11 residues long.

The genes are TRBV6-1 and TRBJ2-3; D gene uncertain. Germline CDR1 MNHNS, CDR2 SASEGT. This CDR3 region has 15 residues. Trimming left V 7 bases short and J 2 bases short, with 16 bases between. The CDR3 sequence is CASILYFTHTDTQYF. The CDR3 DNA sequence: TGTGCCAGCATCCTATATTTTACCCACACAGATACGCAGTATTTT.

This clonotype was counted between two and nine times. The J gene is TRBJ1-4, the V gene TRBV13; maybe TRBD1 (5 bases). Germline V gene lookup returns CDR1 PRHDT and CDR2 FYEKMQ (reference sequence). Trimming cost V 5 bases and J 7 bases, with 20 bases left between them. The CDR3 covers 16 residues. CDR3 sequence: CASSASDIGGGEKLFF. The CDR3 bases are TGTGCCAGCAGCGCCTCGGACATCGGAGGAGGTGAAAAACTGTTTTTT.

This rearrangement joins TRBV12-3 or TRBV12-4 to TRBJ2-3, with TRBD2 as a possible D gene (6 bases). The CDR3 length is 15 residues. V was clipped by 4 bases and J by 2 bases, with 13 bases between them. The CDR3 DNA is TGTGCCAGCAGTTCCGGACTACCTCCCACAGATACGCAGTATTTT. Translated, it gives CASSSGLPPTDTQYF.

The V and J genes are TRBV29-1 and TRBJ1-1; D perhaps matches TRBD1 (5 bases). The CDR3 length is 14 residues. The germline V gene has CDR1 SQVTM and CDR2 ANQGSEA. V lost 8 bases, J lost 3 bases, and 19 bases lay in between. The CDR3 sequence is CSCGAGNLDTEAFF. CDR3 DNA sequence: TGCAGCTGTGGGGCAGGGAACCTGGACACTGAAGCTTTCTTT.

This clonotype showed up just a few times. This rearrangement joins TRBV4-1 to TRBJ2-3; D remains ambiguous. CDR3 length equals 17 residues. In germline, CDR1 is MGHRA, CDR2 YSYEKL. V was pared by 0 bases and J by 5 bases, with 18 bases between. CDR3 in amino acids: CASSQEVAASIGDTQYF. For the CDR3, the DNA is TGCGCCAGCAGCCAAGAGGTTGCAGCGAGTATCGGAGATACGCAGTATTTT.

This clonotype was seen more than once but under ten times. This chain uses TRBV6-5 with TRBJ1-2, with D maybe TRBD1 (5 bases). The CDR3 is made up of 14 amino acids. Trimming stripped 1 base from V and 6 bases from J, with 12 bases between. From germline, CDR1 is MNHEY and CDR2 SVGAGI. CDR3 residues: CASSYFGGGNGYTF. CDR3 DNA sequence: TGTGCCAGCAGTTACTTTGGCGGGGGTAATGGCTACACCTTC.

A few counts support this clonotype. The rearrangement uses TRBV2 and TRBJ2-1; D uncertain. Germline CDR1 is SNHLY and CDR2 is FYNNEI. CDR3 length: 12 amino acids. Deletions cut 3 bases from V and 6 bases from J, with 6 bases between. CDR3 residues: CASSEAPNEQFF. The CDR3 DNA reads as TGTGCCAGCAGTGAGGCACCCAATGAGCAGTTCTTC.

This clonotype was seen a few times. This sequence joins TRBV7-2 and TRBJ2-3, with D possibly being TRBD1 (6 bases). This CDR3 has 16 residues. V was clipped by 5 bases and J by 0 bases, with 15 bases between them. Germline V lookup: CDR1 SGHTA, CDR2 FQGNSA. This CDR3 is CASSHIGDTSTDTQYF. CDR3 bases: TGTGCCAGCAGCCACATAGGGGACACTAGCACAGATACGCAGTATTTT.

In this sample, this clonotype turned up a few times. The V gene is TRBV29-1, the J gene TRBJ2-1; the match to TRBD2 covers 8 bases. V was pared by 6 bases and J by 7 bases, with 8 bases of the junction left unmatched. The length of the CDR3 is 13 residues. The germline V gene has CDR1 SQVTM and CDR2 ANQGSEA. The CDR3 reads CSVFQGTSNEQFF. As DNA, the CDR3 is TGCAGCGTATTTCAGGGGACTAGTAATGAGCAGTTCTTC.

The chain employs TRBV29-1 and TRBJ2-1, with 8 nucleotides matching TRBD2. The germline V gene encodes CDR1 SQVTM and CDR2 ANQGSEA. Trimming at V came to 4 bases and at J to 8 bases, leaving 4 bases not matched to a gene. The CDR3 contains 12 residues. CDR3 residues: CSVGSGDDEQFF. CDR3 sequence (DNA): TGCAGCGTTGGTAGCGGGGACGATGAGCAGTTCTTC.

This clonotype turned up a few times. The chain couples TRBV7-2 to TRBJ2-1; no reliable D call. Deletions cut 2 bases from V and 5 bases from J, with 10 bases between. The germline V gene encodes CDR1 SGHTA and CDR2 FQGNSA. This CDR3 is built from 14 residues. For the CDR3, the DNA is TGTGCCAGCAGCTTACGATACTATAACAATGAGCAGTTCTTC. Translation: CASSLRYYNNEQFF. The variable domain in full, with the rest retrieved from reference TRBV7-2 and TRBJ2-1, is GAGVSQSPSNKVTEKGKDVELRCDPISGHTALYWYRQSLGQGLEFLIYFQGNSAPDKSGLPSDRFSAERTGGSVSTLTIQRTQQEDSAVYLCASSLRYYNNEQFFGPGTRLTVL.